This T cell receptor (beta chain) was profiled in a study of blood T cell repertoires in COVID-19. Study summary: There were acute and convalescent COVID-19 samples, and they came from the United States, Italy and Spain.

V was shortened by 3 bases and J by 1 base, with 21 bases between the two germline ends. The CDR3 covers 18 residues. The germline CDR1 and CDR2 sequences are LNHDA and SQIVND (reference sequence). Profiling relied on immunoSEQ multiplex PCR, and the TCRdb table lists in-frame clones only, not all of them. The table has under 150,000 clones, roughly 85% seen once; the top ten hold about 3.6%. The J gene is TRBJ1-1, the V gene TRBV19; D is uncertain. The origin of this receptor is a middle-aged man with acute or convalescent COVID-19. The sequenced material came from peripheral blood. The CDR3 DNA reads TGTGCCAGTAGTATCAATAGGAGCGGGAGACAAAGGAACACTGAAGCTTTCTTT. Translating it yields CASSINRSGRQRNTEAFF.